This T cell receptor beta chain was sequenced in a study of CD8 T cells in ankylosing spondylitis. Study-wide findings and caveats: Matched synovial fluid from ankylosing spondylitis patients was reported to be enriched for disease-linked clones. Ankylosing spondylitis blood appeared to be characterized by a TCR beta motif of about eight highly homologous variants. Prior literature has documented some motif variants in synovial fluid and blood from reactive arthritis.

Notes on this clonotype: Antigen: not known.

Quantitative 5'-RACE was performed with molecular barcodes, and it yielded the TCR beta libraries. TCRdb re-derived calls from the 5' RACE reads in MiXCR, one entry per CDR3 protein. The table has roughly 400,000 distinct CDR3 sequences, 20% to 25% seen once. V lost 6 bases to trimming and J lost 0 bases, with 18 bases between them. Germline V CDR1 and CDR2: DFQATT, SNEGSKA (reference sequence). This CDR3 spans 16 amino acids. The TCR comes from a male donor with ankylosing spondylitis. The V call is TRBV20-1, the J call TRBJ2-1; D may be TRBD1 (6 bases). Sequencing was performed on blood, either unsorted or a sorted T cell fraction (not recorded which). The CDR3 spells CSATGHLSGSYNEQFF. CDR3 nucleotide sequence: TGCAGTGCCACGGGACATCTCTCTGGCTCCTACAATGAGCAGTTCTTC.